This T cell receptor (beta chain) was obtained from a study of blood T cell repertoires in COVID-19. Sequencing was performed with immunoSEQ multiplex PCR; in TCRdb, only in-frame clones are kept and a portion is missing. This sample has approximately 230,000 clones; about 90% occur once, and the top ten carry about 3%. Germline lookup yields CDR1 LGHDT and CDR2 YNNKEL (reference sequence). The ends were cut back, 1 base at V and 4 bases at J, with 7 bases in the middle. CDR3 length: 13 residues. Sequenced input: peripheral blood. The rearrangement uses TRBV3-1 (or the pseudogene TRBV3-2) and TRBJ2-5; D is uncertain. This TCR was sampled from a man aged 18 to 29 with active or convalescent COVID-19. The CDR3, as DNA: TGTGCCAGCAGCCAAGTTGAGCGAGAGACCCAGTACTTC. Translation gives CASSQVERETQYF.